Shown below are 10 T cell receptor beta chains from a single sample sequenced in a study of blood T cell repertoires in COVID-19. Produced via immunoSEQ multiplex PCR; TCRdb's table is partial and in-frame only. Here the sample spans roughly 220,000 clones, almost 90% being singletons. Sequencing input: PBMCs or T cells enriched from blood (not recorded which). The receptors shown here come from a woman aged 50 to 65 with acute COVID-19.

This clone was picked up a small number of times. The rearrangement uses TRBV6-5 and TRBJ2-1; 10 nucleotides match TRBD1. The germline V gene encodes CDR1 MNHEY and CDR2 SVGAGI. The length of the CDR3 is 16 residues. Germline trimming cut 3 bases from V and 6 bases from J; bases unmatched to any gene: 8. The CDR3 DNA reads as TGTGCCAGCAGTTATTCTGCCGGGACAGGGGCCAATGAGCAGTTCTTC. Its protein is CASSYSAGTGANEQFF.

CDR3: CAIAGTVGYTF. In DNA form, the CDR3 reads TGTGCCATCGCCGGGACAGTTGGCTACACCTTC. The rearrangement uses TRBV2 and TRBJ1-2; 7 bases agree with TRBD1. The junction had 6 bases not matched to a gene; V was cut back by 10 bases and J by 7 bases. The CDR3 spans 11 residues. Germline CDR1 reads SNHLY; CDR2 reads FYNNEI.

This sequence joins TRBV19 and TRBJ2-2, with a weak D call TRBD2 (6 bases). The CDR3 consists of 16 residues. Deletions cut 9 bases from V and 5 bases from J, with 22 bases between. Germline lookup yields CDR1 LNHDA and CDR2 SQIVND (reference sequence). CDR3 in DNA: TGTGCCAGCCTTGGGACTCACGGAGCTCGGACCGGGGAGCTGTTTTTT. Its protein is CASLGTHGARTGELFF.

V and J are TRBV6-2 or TRBV6-3 and TRBJ1-1; TRBD1 matches at 8 bases. The CDR3 contains 15 residues. J was trimmed by 4 bases and V by 5 bases; bases with no gene match: 9. Germline V gene sequence: CDR1 MNHEY, CDR2 SVGEGT. CDR3 sequence reads: CASSTLRGRRTEAFF. The CDR3 DNA sequence: TGTGCCAGCAGTACCCTCAGGGGGCGTCGCACTGAAGCTTTCTTT.

The chain employs TRBV12-3 or TRBV12-4 and TRBJ2-5; possibly TRBD2 for D (6 bases). The CDR3 covers 13 residues. The V end lost 5 bases, the J end lost 4 bases, and 11 bases lay between the germline ends. The chain's CDR3 is CASSQTSRETQYF. The CDR3, as DNA: TGTGCCAGCAGTCAGACTAGTCGAGAGACCCAGTACTTC.

This clone was recorded a few times. V and J are TRBV6-5 and TRBJ1-5; no clear D. There are 12 residues in the CDR3. Deletions cut 6 bases from V and 6 bases from J, with 9 bases between. CDR1 and CDR2 from the germline V gene are MNHEY and SVGAGI. The CDR3 reads CASSDGSQPQHF. The CDR3 region has the DNA TGTGCCAGCAGCGATGGGAGTCAGCCCCAGCATTTT.

The gene calls are TRBV9 and TRBJ2-1; no clear D. Germline V gene data show CDR1 as SGDLS and CDR2 as YYNGEE. This CDR3 is 14 amino acids long. Trimming removed 3 bases from V and 3 bases from J, with 10 bases in between. The CDR3 sequence is CASSAPHNYNEQFF. In DNA, the CDR3 is TGTGCCAGCAGCGCCCCACACAACTACAATGAGCAGTTCTTC.

This clone was seen more than once but under ten times. The chain joins TRBV6-5 to TRBJ1-5, with 9 bases matching TRBD1. CDR3 length equals 15 residues. Germline V lookup: CDR1 MNHEY, CDR2 SVGAGI. V was clipped by 5 bases and J by 4 bases; unmatched bases: 6. In DNA, the CDR3 is TGTGCCAGCAGTACACGGGGACAGGGTAATCAGCCCCAGCATTTT. Encoded protein: CASSTRGQGNQPQHF.

The chain uses TRBV2 and TRBJ2-7; 10 nucleotides line up with TRBD1. In germline, CDR1 is SNHLY, CDR2 FYNNEI. This CDR3 contains 14 residues. Unmatched junction bases numbered 7, after V lost 6 bases and J lost 5 bases. This chain's CDR3 is CASRTGTGVHEQYF. The CDR3 bases are TGTGCCAGCAGGACCGGGACAGGGGTCCACGAGCAGTACTTC. The whole variable domain, filled in from reference TRBV2 and TRBJ2-7, reads EPEVTQTPSHQVTQMGQEVILRCVPISNHLYFYWYRQILGQKVEFLVSFYNNEISEKSEIFDDQFSVERPDGSNFTLKIRSTKLEDSAMYFCASRTGTGVHEQYFGPGTRLTVT.

As regards this clone: Additional DNA sequences in this sample encode the identical CDR3. The chain carries TRBV7-8 and TRBJ2-5; no definite D call. CDR3 size: 11 residues. Germline-derived CDR1 and CDR2 are SGHVS and FQNEAQ. V was pared by 5 bases and J by 4 bases, with 5 bases between. The CDR3 loop is CASSPSETQYF. The CDR3 nucleotides are TGTGCCAGCAGCCCCTCAGAGACCCAGTACTTC.